This T cell receptor beta chain appears in the sequencing data of a study of Graves' ophthalmopathy and Graves' hyperthyroidism. This clonotype was seen more than once but under ten times. V shed 3 bases, J shed 4 bases, and the junction held 7 bases outside the gene matches. Germline CDR1 reads SGHDT; CDR2 reads YYEEEE. The CDR3 consists of 14 residues. RNA transcripts served as template for amplifying TCR beta CDR3 sequences. An initial RT-PCR round employing HTBI primers preceded a second-round multiplex PCR. TCRdb reprocessed the multiplex PCR reads via MiXCR and lists one record per CDR3 protein. Found here are 260,000 or so distinct CDR3 sequences, around 45% of them singletons; the top ten hold about 45%.

The chain uses TRBV5-6 and TRBJ2-7; 7 nucleotides agree with TRBD1. Sequenced: peripheral blood. This receptor was taken from an adult man with Graves' ophthalmopathy. CDR3 bases: TGTGCCAGCAGCTCCTGGGACAGTCAATACGAGCAGTACTTC. Translating gives CASSSWDSQYEQYF.